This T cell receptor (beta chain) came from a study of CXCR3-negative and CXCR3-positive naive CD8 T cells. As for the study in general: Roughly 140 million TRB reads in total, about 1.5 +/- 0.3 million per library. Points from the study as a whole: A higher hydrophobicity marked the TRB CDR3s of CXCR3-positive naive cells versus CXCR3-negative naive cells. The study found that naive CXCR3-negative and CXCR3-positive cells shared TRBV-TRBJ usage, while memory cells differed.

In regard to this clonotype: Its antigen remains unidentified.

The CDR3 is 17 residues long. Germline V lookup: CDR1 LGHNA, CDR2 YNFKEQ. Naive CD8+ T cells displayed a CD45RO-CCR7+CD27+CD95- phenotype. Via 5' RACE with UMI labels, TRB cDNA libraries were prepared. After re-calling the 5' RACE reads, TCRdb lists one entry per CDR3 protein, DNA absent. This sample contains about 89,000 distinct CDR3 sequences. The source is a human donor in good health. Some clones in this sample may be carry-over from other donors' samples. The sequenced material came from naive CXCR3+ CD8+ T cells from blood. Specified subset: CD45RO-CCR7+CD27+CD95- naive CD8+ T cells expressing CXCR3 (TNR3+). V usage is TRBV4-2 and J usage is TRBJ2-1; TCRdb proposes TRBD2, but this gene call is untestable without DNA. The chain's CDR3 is CASSQDPIAGAYNEQFF.